This T cell receptor beta chain was obtained from a study of tumor-infiltrating lymphocytes in primary liver carcinoma (dated by TCRdb to the late 2010s). Regarding the complete study: Hepatocellular carcinoma (four) or combined HCC and intrahepatic cholangiocarcinoma (one) was present in the five patients, who were three men and two women aged 30 to 69 years. The tumors of the five patients were staged as T1-T3 N0M0, with maximum diameters ranging from about 4 to 10 cm. Roughly 3.5 to 8 million productive TCRbeta reads were obtained per sample, and no significant difference in read depth was found between tissue types. TCRbeta repertoire sequencing, expression microarrays and whole-exome sequencing were combined in the study across five regions of each liver tumor, with adjacent normal tissue and blood also included. A total of approximately 35 specimens from 5 patients underwent TCRbeta repertoire sequencing, comprising roughly 25 tumor regions, 5 adjacent noncancerous liver tissues and 5 peripheral blood samples. The 20 to 30 tumor region samples were profiled with Agilent mRNA microarrays so that TCRbeta repertoire diversity could be related to the local molecular phenotype. High reproducibility was observed for the technical replicate repertoires, with mean shared-clone rates approximately 0.9 and correlation coefficients above 0.95. Beyond this particular receptor, the publication reports: Just about 8-25% of top clones turned up in all five regions of a tumor, which suggests spatial heterogeneity among tumor-infiltrating T cells. A significantly larger repertoire fraction was made up by the top 250 clones in tumors than in blood (p = 0.039). Only four or five patients were included in the study, and the authors note that the findings should be validated in a larger study. Comparison of CD4+ and CD8+ T cell repertoires was precluded by the use of bulk unsorted samples. Because only the TCR beta chain was sequenced and unpaired alpha chains were not captured, true repertoire diversity is likely underestimated. Consistent with antigen-driven expansion, pairs of tumor regions showed higher repertoire overlap (mean around 36%) than either tumor-adjacent pairs (about 17%) or tumor-blood pairs (roughly 14%).

Total RNA and DNA were co-extracted from about 19-30 mg of bulk tissue with the AllPrep DNA/RNA mini kit, without cell sorting. Five patients with histopathologically diagnosed primary liver carcinoma underwent surgical resection in China between November 2015 and March 2016. Patients had chronic HBV infection and were treatment-naive at sampling. Five spatially separated regions were sampled from each tumor: the superior, inferior, left-lateral and right-lateral poles, plus the tumor centre. According to histology, viable tumor cells made up more than 75% of every tumor sample. Fresh tumor and adjacent tissue pieces were bisected; one half was stored in RNAlater at -80°C, the other sent for histology. Per the germline V gene, SGHAT is the CDR1 and FQNNGV is the CDR2. From the cysteine through the phenylalanine, the CDR3 covers 15 amino acids. Only CDR3 DNA is held: 45 bases, read in frame from base 1.

Using a constant-region primer and ProtoScript II reverse transcriptase, TCRbeta-specific cDNA was reverse-transcribed from 450 to 650 ng total RNA. Construction of the TCRbeta libraries relied on three nested rounds of multiplex PCR, following a slightly modified ARM-PCR procedure. Multiplex TRBV1-TRBV30 forward primers and a Cbeta reverse primer were used in the first two PCR rounds, each of which was run for approximately 9 cycles. Sample barcodes and Illumina adapters were attached in a final 25-cycle PCR using Deep VentR polymerase. Before sequencing, amplicons between 200 and 500 bp were purified from gel using a QIAquick gel extraction kit. The TCRbeta amplicons were sequenced with 250-bp paired-end reads on an Illumina HiSeq 2500. In the original analysis: To recover full CDR3 sequences, reads were quality-trimmed using Trimmomatic v0.33 and paired reads were then merged using FLASH v1.2.11. V, D and J germline segments were assigned to the rearranged TCRbeta sequences by MiGEC v1.2.1b. Clonotype statistics and Shannon-Wiener diversity indices were computed with VDJtools v1.0.0. Except for diversity analysis, only the 250 most abundant clonotypes of each sample were used in subsequent analyses to reduce sampling bias. The public reads were reanalyzed by TCRdb: fastp trimming at Q25, MiXCR alignment, in-frame beta chains only. Every entry covers one CDR3 protein and lists the most common genes and DNA from its rows. The V and J calls, along with clone size, are taken from TCRdb and not from the paper's own processing. The sample yields 40,000 to 55,000 distinct CDR3 sequences; about two thirds were counted once. Clones ranked in the top ten supply approximately 31% of the sample.

As regards this clonotype: Its specific antigen is unknown. Relative to the germline gene, one junction end is altered; a read error may explain this.

Sequencing was performed on liver tumor tissue from sampling region 5. The label giving this sample's cell subset or site can be read as: tumor region T5, tumor centre. Recombination joined TRBV11-2 with TRBJ2-3; TRBD2 might be the D gene, on 6 matching bases. This receptor was obtained from a man between 35 and 55 years old with primary liver carcinoma and hepatitis B virus infection. The CDR3 protein: CASSFQASSAETQYF. The nucleotides are TGTGCCAGCAGCTTTCAGGCTTCTAGCGCAGAAACGCAGTATTTT.